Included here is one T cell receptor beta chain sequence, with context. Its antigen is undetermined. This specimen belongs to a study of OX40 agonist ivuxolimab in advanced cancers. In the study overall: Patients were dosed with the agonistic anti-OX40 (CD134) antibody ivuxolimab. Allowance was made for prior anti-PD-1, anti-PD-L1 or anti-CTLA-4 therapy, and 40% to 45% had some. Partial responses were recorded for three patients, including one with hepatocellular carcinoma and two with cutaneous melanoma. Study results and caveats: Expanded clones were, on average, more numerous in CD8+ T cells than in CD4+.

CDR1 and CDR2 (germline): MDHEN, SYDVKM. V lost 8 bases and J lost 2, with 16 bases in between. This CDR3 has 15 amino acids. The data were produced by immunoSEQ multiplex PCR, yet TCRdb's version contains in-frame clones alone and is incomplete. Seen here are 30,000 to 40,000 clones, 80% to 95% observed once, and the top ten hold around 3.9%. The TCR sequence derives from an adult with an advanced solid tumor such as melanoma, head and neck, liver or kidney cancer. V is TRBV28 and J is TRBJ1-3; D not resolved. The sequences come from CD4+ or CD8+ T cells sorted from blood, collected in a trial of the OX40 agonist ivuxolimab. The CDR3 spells CASWVGGRPGNTIYF. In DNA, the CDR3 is TGTGCCAGCTGGGTGGGTGGGAGGCCTGGAAACACCATATATTTT.